This passage covers 10 T cell receptor beta chains from one sample sequenced in a study of Ad26.COV2.S vaccination and SARS-CoV-2 variants. The data were produced by immunoSEQ multiplex PCR, yet TCRdb's version contains in-frame clones alone and is incomplete. The sample holds hundreds of thousands of clones, 86% seen once. Treatment given: 19 received Ad26.COV2.S at low or high dose, single or two shots; 5 received placebo; per-sample allocation not given. Repertoires come from day 63 after the first vaccine or placebo injection. The starting material was peripheral blood, obtained in a trial of Ad26.COV2.S vaccine versus placebo. The receptors originated from a person aged 18-60 years who received the Ad26.COV2.S COVID-19 vaccine or a placebo.

The chain uses TRBV6-2 or TRBV6-3 and TRBJ1-1, with a tentative D call TRBD1 (5 bases). Germline CDR1 MNHEY, CDR2 SVGEGT. The ends were cut back, 6 bases at V and 5 bases at J, with 16 bases in the middle. The CDR3 sequence is 14 residues long. In DNA form, the CDR3 reads TGTGCCAGCAGCCCTACTTGGCGGGGGACTGAAGCTTTCTTT. It encodes CASSPTWRGTEAFF.

J is TRBJ2-1 and V is TRBV3-1 (or the pseudogene TRBV3-2); 14 nucleotides agree with TRBD2. Germline V lookup: CDR1 LGHDT, CDR2 YNNKEL (reference sequence). CDR3 size: 14 residues. The junction had 6 bases not matched to a gene; V was cut back by 8 bases and J by 9 bases. DNA for the CDR3: TGTGCCAGCGGGGGGACTAGCGGGAGAGGTGAGCAGTTCTTC. Protein product: CASGGTSGRGEQFF.

This rearrangement joins TRBV28 to TRBJ2-2, with D perhaps given as TRBD1 or TRBD2 (6 bases each). Trimming left V 5 bases short and J 2 bases short, with 24 bases between. CDR1 is MDHEN, CDR2 SYDVKM, per germline. This CDR3 has 19 amino acids. CDR3 amino acids: CASSGRRTARTYNTGELFF. CDR3 in DNA: TGTGCCAGCAGTGGGAGGAGGACAGCCAGAACATATAACACCGGGGAGCTGTTTTTT. The full variable domain, rest sourced from reference TRBV28 and TRBJ2-2, is DVKVTQSSRYLVKRTGEKVFLECVQDMDHENMFWYRQDPGLGLRLIYFSYDVKMKEKGDIPEGYSVSREKKERFSLILESASTNQTSMYLCASSGRRTARTYNTGELFFGEGSRLTVL.

The chain uses TRBV7-2 and TRBJ2-7, with 8 bases identical to TRBD2. Germline V gene lookup returns CDR1 SGHTA and CDR2 FQGNSA. This CDR3 region has 14 residues. Trimming removed 5 bases from V and 5 bases from J; junction bases left unmatched: 8. The DNA for the CDR3 is TGTGCCAGCAGCCAACGGGGGGGCCGGGACGAGCAGTACTTC. This translates into CASSQRGGRDEQYF.

The chain links TRBV4-3 to TRBJ2-1; D is uncertain. Trimming took 3 bases from V and 1 from J, leaving 10 bases between them. Germline CDR1 is LGHNA and CDR2 is YSLEER. The CDR3 spans 15 residues. CDR3 bases: TGCGCCAGCAGCCACTTGACTTCTTCCTACAATGAGCAGTTCTTC. As protein: CASSHLTSSYNEQFF.

The rearrangement uses TRBV5-4 and TRBJ2-3, with 7 bases lining up with TRBD2. This CDR3 region has 13 residues. Trimming removed 1 base from V and 6 bases from J; junction bases left unmatched: 2. Germline V gene sequence: CDR1 SGHNT, CDR2 YYREEE (reference sequence). In DNA form, the CDR3 reads TGTGCCAGCAGCTTGACTAGCGTGGATACGCAGTATTTT. It codes for CASSLTSVDTQYF. Drawing the rest from reference TRBV5-4 and TRBJ2-3, the complete variable domain is ETGVTQSPTHLIKTRGQQVTLRCSSQSGHNTVSWYQQALGQGPQFIFQYYREEENGRGNFPPRFSGLQFPNYSSELNVNALELDDSALYLCASSLTSVDTQYFGPGTRLTVL.

The chain couples TRBV7-8 to TRBJ2-2, with TRBD2 matching 7 bases. The CDR3 runs to 16 residues. From germline, CDR1 is SGHVS and CDR2 FQNEAQ. Unmatched junction bases numbered 8, after V lost 5 bases and J lost 2 bases. The CDR3 sequence: CASSILSGANTGELFF. The CDR3 region has the DNA TGTGCCAGCAGCATCCTAAGCGGGGCAAACACCGGGGAGCTGTTTTTT.

The V gene is TRBV7-2, the J gene TRBJ2-7, with TRBD1 matching 10 bases. This CDR3 is built from 16 residues. Unmatched junction bases numbered 8, after V lost 3 bases and J lost 3 bases. Germline loops: CDR1 SGHTA, CDR2 FQGNSA. The CDR3, as DNA: TGTGCCAGCAGCTTTCCGTCCGGGACAGGGGACTACGAGCAGTACTTC. It yields the protein CASSFPSGTGDYEQYF.

V gene TRBV18 combines with J gene TRBJ2-2, with D unresolved. Between the trimmed V and J ends, which lost 0 bases and 6 bases, there was a span of 8 bases. In germline, CDR1 is KGHSH, CDR2 LQKENI. The CDR3 totals 14 residues. The CDR3 coding sequence is TGTGCCAGCTCACCACCGGGTAGGGCCGGGGAGCTGTTTTTT. The encoded protein is CASSPPGRAGELFF. The complete variable domain, with remaining parts taken from reference TRBV18 and TRBJ2-2, reads NAGVMQNPRHLVRRRGQEARLRCSPMKGHSHVYWYRQLPEEGLKFMVYLQKENIIDESGMPKERFSAEFPKEGPSILRIQQVVRGDSAAYFCASSPPGRAGELFFGEGSRLTVL.

The table lists this clone with a count of one. CDR3 nucleotides: TGTGCCAGCAGCCTGGGGGGACTCGGCTCCTACGAGCAGTACTTC. Translated, it gives CASSLGGLGSYEQYF. The V call is TRBV5-5, the J call TRBJ2-7; maybe TRBD2 (6 bases). Trimming shortened V by 4 bases and J by 0 bases, and 14 bases separated the two germline ends. In germline, CDR1 is SGHKS, CDR2 YYEKEE (reference sequence). The CDR3 contains 15 residues.